These T cell receptor beta chains were read from a single sample in a study of blood T cell repertoires in COVID-19. Sequenced by immunoSEQ multiplex PCR; TCRdb stores in-frame clones only, minus some. In the table there are roughly 250,000 clones, about 87% of which are singletons. Sequencing was performed on PBMCs or T cells enriched from blood (not recorded which). These TCRs come from a woman in her fifties or sixties who had recovered from COVID-19. CDR3s include the opening cysteine and the closing phenylalanine or tryptophan. Clone size is given for some rows only: seen once, a few or many times, or a class if the clone is expanded.

NA | TRBJ1-1 | TRBV29-1 | CSVGGRAHTEAFF
NA | TRBJ2-5 | TRBV3-1/TRBV3-2 | CASSQEVRGGGETQYF
NA | TRBJ2-7 | TRBV2 | CASSEFWASGYYEQYF
NA | TRBJ1-1 | TRBV5-6 | CASSLLTNVQVNEAFF
once | TRBJ1-2 | TRBV7-9 | CASSFGTDYGYTF
NA | TRBJ1-2 | TRBV28 | CASSKTGLGAYGYTF
NA | TRBJ1-2 | TRBV2 | CASVSGFGVGYTF
NA | TRBJ1-1 | TRBV9 | CASSALQTATEAFF
NA | TRBJ1-1 | TRBV5-5 | CASSLYTGNPEAFF
NA | TRBJ2-7 | TRBV6-5 | CASSYSPGGGAYEQYF
NA | TRBJ2-2 | TRBV5-1 | CASSFPGYSMSGELFF
NA | TRBJ2-3 | TRBV27 | CASSPKTSGDTQYF
once | TRBJ1-6 | TRBV20-1 | CSASSAGQSYNSPLHF
NA | TRBJ1-1 | TRBV4-1 | CASSTRGQGEIEAFF
NA | TRBJ2-1 | TRBV7-2 | CASSLVAGSRAYNEQFF
NA | TRBJ2-3 | TRBV2 | CARVLAGADTQYF
NA | TRBJ2-7 | TRBV5-6 | CASSLGTGNYEQYF
NA | TRBJ1-2 | TRBV4-2 | CASSQVSGNDYGYTF
NA | TRBJ1-2 | TRBV3-1/TRBV3-2 | CASSQLDSPGGYTF
once | TRBJ1-3 | TRBV9 | CASSDRDNSGNTIYF
NA | TRBJ2-7 | TRBV7-4 | CASSLVAGGPFEQYF
NA | TRBJ2-5 | TRBV6-2/TRBV6-3 | CASSYLVGRAQETQYF
NA | TRBJ2-5 | TRBV19 | CASSLDRGHETQYF
NA | TRBJ1-1 | TRBV5-1 | CASSLGGGENTEAFF
NA | TRBJ2-1 | TRBV6-5 | CASSYGPSGRYEQFF
NA | TRBJ2-7 | TRBV28 | CASTLPGTGAYEQYF
NA | TRBJ2-3 | TRBV5-1 | CASRVAGITDTQYF
NA | TRBJ1-4 | TRBV7-9 | CASSTTGSEKKLFF
few | TRBJ2-7 | TRBV5-4 | CASSINSYEQYF
NA | TRBJ2-3 | TRBV18 | CASSSRQPHTDTQYF
NA | TRBJ2-7 | TRBV25-1 | CASGLAGGFGEQYF
NA | TRBJ2-1 | TRBV19 | CASSMMAGFYNEQFF
NA | TRBJ2-2 | TRBV2 | CASILRLVTGELFF
NA | TRBJ1-1 | TRBV7-2 | CASSLSGDGYTEAFF
NA | TRBJ2-7 | TRBV12-3/TRBV12-4 | CASIRGEQYF
NA | TRBJ1-5 | TRBV29-1 | CSVEQDSNQPQHF
NA | TRBJ2-5 | TRBV5-5 | CASSSGPGEETQYF
few | TRBJ2-7 | TRBV5-5 | CASSYRVMGEQYF
NA | TRBJ2-2 | TRBV5-1 | CASILAGGTGELFF
NA | TRBJ1-6 | TRBV27 | CASSWDSSYNSPLHF
NA | TRBJ1-5 | TRBV28 | CASSSSGEGNQPQHF
NA | TRBJ2-5 | TRBV28 | CASSRRKETQYF
NA | TRBJ2-1 | TRBV24-1 | CATSVNREGNNEQFF
NA | TRBJ1-1 | TRBV6-5 | CASSSPSGNTEAFF
NA | TRBJ2-7 | TRBV6-1 | CASSEDRTGEGCEQYF
NA | TRBJ2-1 | TRBV3-1/TRBV3-2 | CASSKTNRGSYNEQFF
NA | TRBJ2-3 | TRBV19 | CASSIQAGAITDTQYF
NA | TRBJ2-7 | TRBV2 | CASSGEGYEQYF
NA | TRBJ1-1 | TRBV6-5 | CASSYSRGTEAFF
NA | TRBJ2-1 | TRBV10-3 | CAISSQGTASGQDNEQFF
NA | TRBJ2-7 | TRBV11-2 | CASSLELVPTYEQYF
NA | TRBJ2-3 | TRBV5-1 | CASSTLGLAGGPSFADTQYF